This TCR beta chain was captured in a study of cytomegalovirus exposure and HLA in healthy donors (dated by TCRdb to about 2017). Context from the whole study: An earlier analysis of under 600 of the donors reported about 290 Gb of sequence data and 120 million or so unique TCR beta sequences from some 180 million T cells. Around 300 gigabases of sequencing data and around 87 million unique TCR sequences were included in an early release covering about 700 HLA-typed donors. Among the approximately 420 genotyped donors, about 83% belonged to the genetic ancestry cluster associated with self-reported Caucasian donors. The study was designed to test whether signatures of past pathogen exposure could be identified by cataloging public T cell receptors. The T cell repertoires of 550 to 850 subjects were profiled by immunosequencing and related to cytomegalovirus serostatus. A separate validation cohort of about 110 different subjects was used in addition to the roughly 640-subject first cohort. To predict cytomegalovirus infection status, the study brought together high-throughput TCR immunosequencing, statistical association of individual TCRs with disease status, and machine learning. In a later analysis, previously published TCR beta repertoires from 670 or so donors were re-analyzed and high-resolution HLA genotyping was added so that TCR occurrence patterns could be studied. Rather than using new phenotypic data, the later analysis identified candidate immune exposures from TCR beta sequences and from how often those sequences occurred across donors. An earlier analysis of about 600 of the donors used high-throughput TCR beta sequencing to judge whether each TCR beta V gene segment behaved as functional or pseudogenic. Donor age, sex, ethnicity and CMV serostatus were compiled alongside the repertoire data. A later genetic analysis took genome-wide SNP genotypes for about 55% of the roughly 700 donors and used that subset as a discovery cohort. Every repertoire in the discovery cohort had been generated on one and the same sequencing platform. HLA typing included class I and class II loci at four-digit resolution. Typing coverage varied by locus: about 629-630 donors for A, B, C, DRB1 and DQB1; around 560 for DQA1; approximately 570 for DPA1; around 490 for DPB1. Several DR-DQ haplotypes were handled as single units for association and clustering because linkage in the cohort was strong. Among about 390 genotyped donors of the cohort, an average of approximately 240,000 unique TCR beta nucleotide sequences were sequenced per donor, around 18% of them non-productive.

The library was generated by the immunoSEQ multiplex PCR assay. A mixture of 60 forward primers for TCR Vbeta segments and 13 reverse primers for TCR Jbeta segments was used in the multiplex PCR. The CDR3 region of rearranged TCR beta genes was amplified from genomic DNA by a multiplex PCR assay. The amplified TCR beta libraries were sequenced on the Illumina HiSeq System as 87-base-pair reads. The authors processed their data as follows. A later analysis tallied 80 million to 95 million unique TCR beta chains across the 650 to 750 repertoires, and around 10 million of those chains were shared by two or more donors. Raw reads were error-corrected and collapsed into unique sequences with a nearest-neighbor algorithm that merged closely related sequences to remove PCR and sequencing errors. V, D and J gene segments were assigned by aligning CDR3 sequences to IMGT reference sequences. For a sequence to be retained, at least a six-nucleotide match to both a V gene segment and a J gene segment was required. Rearrangements were called productive when the CDR3 lacked stop codons and stayed in frame with V and J; all others were non-productive. Following IMGT convention, CDR3 was defined as the stretch from the second conserved V-encoded cysteine up to the conserved J-encoded phenylalanine. In an earlier analysis of 500 to 650 of the donors, sequences lacking an unambiguous match to a single V gene segment were excluded. In an earlier analysis of some 590 of the donors, a V segment was called functional when productive rearrangements were above 56.7%, and segregating when the standard deviation between donors exceeded 5%. A statistical classification framework was built for diagnosing cytomegalovirus status from the catalog of TCR beta chain sequences. In a later analysis, V and J genes were assigned by comparing TCR nucleotide sequences against IMGT/GENE-DB human TR gene sequences. A later analysis assigned CDR3 sequences and most-parsimonious VDJ recombination scenarios with the TCRdist pipeline. A later analysis defined each TCR beta chain by its CDR3 amino acid sequence plus V-gene family, and excluded reads lacking a unique V-gene family. In a later analysis, 500 to 650 highly shared, low-generation-probability nucleotide sequences were removed to address suspected cross-contamination and a sequencing artifact. In a later analysis, a clonal expansion index for each public chain was calculated from normalized within-repertoire ranks of inferred template counts. Generation probabilities in a later analysis came from a VDJ recombination model fitted to out-of-frame rearrangements, and those results were checked against IGoR. In a later analysis, hypergeometric tests were used to score TCR-TCR, TCR-HLA and TCR-CMV co-occurrence, with a repertoire-size bias correction applied to TCR pairs. In a later analysis, false discovery rates were estimated by permuting HLA or CMV assignments 20 times. In a later analysis, co-occurring TCRs were grouped using DBSCAN, and TCRdist sequence similarity was added for clustering within HLA-allele-positive subsets. Repertoires with fewer than 30,000 or more than 120,000 public chains, plus five repertoires with anomalous nucleotide sharing, were excluded from co-occurrence clustering. The source is immuneACCESS, and TCRdb retained only in-frame sequences with V and J called. Part of the clones is not carried over; for the studies checked, unresolved V genes explain less than half of this, and the remainder is unexplained. The DNA gave D and trimming, while V, J and clone size come from that table. The sample contains some 140,000 clones, about 81% of them found a single time. The top ten clones comprise about 7.5% of the sample.

The cohort was made up of around 720 healthy bone marrow donors. Cohort members were all nominally healthy when sampled, although unrecorded immune exposures were likely present. The donor was CMV seropositive and belonged to the group of more than 250 seropositive cohort members. A peripheral blood sample was collected from each donor, and TCR beta sequencing was performed on peripheral blood mononuclear cells. Genomic DNA was extracted from the blood cell samples with the Qiagen DNeasy Blood Extraction Kit. About this clone: Its specific antigen is unknown. No base-level quality is on record; no much larger clone is a single base apart.

The junction shows trimming of 0 bases on V and 5 bases on J, plus 8 bases between the germline ends. Via the germline V gene, CDR1 is MGHRA and CDR2 YSYEKL. The CDR3 has 14 amino acids, counting the end cysteine and phenylalanine. Only CDR3 DNA is held: 42 bases, read in frame from base 1. The study at large found these results: Most CMV-associated TCR beta chains appeared to be HLA-restricted in a later analysis, and the HLA associations seemed to be driven largely by CMV exposure. Compared with equally common non-associated chains, HLA-associated TCR beta chains in a later analysis were more clonally expanded and had lower generation probabilities. Assigning TCR associations to individual alleles was difficult when HLA alleles, especially DR and DQ, strongly co-occurred. A further reported finding was that TCR beta sequences accurately predicted the HLA-A and HLA-B alleles for most subjects in the first cohort. A few of the identified cytomegalovirus-associated TCR beta chains were confirmed in vitro to be specific for cytomegalovirus antigens. According to a later analysis, TCR association rates differed among HLA loci, with DRB1 alleles showing the most associated TCRs and HLA-C alleles showing the fewest. About 15 rarely observed V segments, including chromosome 9 orphons, were excluded from the earlier analysis of 550 to 700 of the donors because counts were too low. The study gave a list of about 160 TCR beta chains associated with cytomegalovirus. In an earlier analysis of 587 of the donors, most TCR beta V segments appeared in productive rearrangements about 90% or about 30% of the time, broadly matching IMGT annotations. Linkage disequilibrium might explain the correlated functional status among segregating V segments, but an unknown experimental factor could not be excluded. Because HLA typing was unavailable for some donors at each locus, only the typed subset was used in association tests. A later genetic analysis reported fewer N-insertions in productive TCRs among donors in an Asian-associated ancestry cluster than the approximately 670-donor mean. The authors suggested that the approach could potentially be generalized to other disease states and immunological phenotypes. The 87-base-pair reads could not distinguish some IMGT-functional V segments, including TRBV6-2 and TRBV6-3, so those segments were excluded. A later analysis reported that several top co-occurrence clusters appeared linked to parvovirus B19, influenza, CMV and Epstein-Barr virus. Most TCR sequences were observed very rarely across donors, whereas some public TCRs were present in many individuals. The cohort was sequenced for TCR beta chains only, and without alpha or paired-chain data the features that could be detected were limited. For the cohort, immune exposure information was limited to CMV serostatus. In both the original and validation cohorts, the classifier was reported to diagnose cytomegalovirus status with high specificity and sensitivity. An association between a missense DCLRE1C variant and V-gene and J-gene trimming of TCR beta chains was found in a later genetic analysis and replicated in an independent cohort. At a false discovery rate of 0.05, a later analysis linked 16,951 TCR beta sequences to specific HLA alleles. Roughly uniform sequencing depth across donors was assumed in presence/absence analyses, although this assumption may not hold. A cluster of highly shared sequence variants was judged likely to be a technical artifact of the sequencing pipeline.

The chain joins TRBV4-1 to TRBJ2-1; the D gene lacks a confident call. The clonotype comes from a woman in her fifties or sixties in good health and CMV-seropositive. Sequences were obtained from PBMCs. The CDR3 protein is CASSQDRPHNEQFF. DNA sequence: TGCGCCAGCAGCCAAGACAGGCCCCACAATGAGCAGTTCTTC.